This TCR beta chain was retrieved from a study of control samples from healthy donors and cancer patients (dated by TCRdb to the early 2020s). Unmatched junction bases come to 6, with V trimmed by 4 bases and J by 4 bases. From the germline V gene, CDR1 is SGHVS and CDR2 is FNYEAQ. From its cysteine to its phenylalanine, the CDR3 spans 14 amino acids. The CDR3 DNA has 42 bases and is translated from base 1. Comment on this clone: No cognate antigen has been identified for it. No base qualities exist here, and no much larger clone lies one base off it.

Library preparation was by the immunoSEQ multiplex PCR assay. TCRdb provides this immuneACCESS table in a form limited to in-frame rearrangements. Some clones are lacking; in checked studies, under half of them reflect an unresolved V gene, and why the rest are absent is not known. The sample has 400,000 to 500,000 clones on record, approximately 92% of them singletons. The ten largest clones take up approximately 6.3% of the sample. The chain is assembled from TRBV7-6 and TRBJ2-5, and 7 junctional nucleotides match TRBD2. Sequencing used PBMCs. The TCR sequence derives from a man aged 35-49 years with head and neck cancer. For the CDR3, the sequence is CASSSTSGGETQYF. The DNA sequence reads TGTGCCAGCAGCTCCACCTCGGGAGGAGAGACCCAGTACTTC.